This T cell receptor (beta chain) was recorded in a study of shared clonotypes between healthy human individuals. Using immunoSEQ multiplex PCR, the repertoire was profiled, and TCRdb retains in-frame clones only, with some absent. The data show roughly 650,000 clones, 95% to 98% seen once. CDR3 size: 17 residues. The germline V and J ends were trimmed by 1 base and 2 bases, with 15 bases remaining between them. The germline V gene encodes CDR1 SEHNR and CDR2 FQNEAQ (reference sequence). The source of this sequence is a woman in her 30s in good health. The specimen was naive CD4+ T cells sorted from blood. As for subset: CD45RA+ positively selected. This chain links TRBV7-9 with TRBJ2-1, with D uncertain. The CDR3 DNA follows: TGTGCCAGCAGCTTAGAGAGGTCCTATAGCCCCTACAATGAGCAGTTCTTC. Amino acid sequence: CASSLERSYSPYNEQFF.